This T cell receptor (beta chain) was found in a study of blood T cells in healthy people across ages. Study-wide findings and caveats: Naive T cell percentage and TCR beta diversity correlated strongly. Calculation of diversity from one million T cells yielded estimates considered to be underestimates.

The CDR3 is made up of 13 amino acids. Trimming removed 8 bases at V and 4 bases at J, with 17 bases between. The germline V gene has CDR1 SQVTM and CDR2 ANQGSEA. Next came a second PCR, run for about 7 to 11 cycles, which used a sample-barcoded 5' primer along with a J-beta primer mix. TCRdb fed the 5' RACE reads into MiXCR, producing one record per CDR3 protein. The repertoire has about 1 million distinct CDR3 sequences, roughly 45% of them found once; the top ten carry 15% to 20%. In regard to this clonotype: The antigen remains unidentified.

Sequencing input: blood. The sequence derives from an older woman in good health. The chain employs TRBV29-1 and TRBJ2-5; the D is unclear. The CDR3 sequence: CSIVRSRGETQYF. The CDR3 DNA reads TGCAGCATTGTCCGAAGCCGAGGAGAGACCCAGTACTTC.